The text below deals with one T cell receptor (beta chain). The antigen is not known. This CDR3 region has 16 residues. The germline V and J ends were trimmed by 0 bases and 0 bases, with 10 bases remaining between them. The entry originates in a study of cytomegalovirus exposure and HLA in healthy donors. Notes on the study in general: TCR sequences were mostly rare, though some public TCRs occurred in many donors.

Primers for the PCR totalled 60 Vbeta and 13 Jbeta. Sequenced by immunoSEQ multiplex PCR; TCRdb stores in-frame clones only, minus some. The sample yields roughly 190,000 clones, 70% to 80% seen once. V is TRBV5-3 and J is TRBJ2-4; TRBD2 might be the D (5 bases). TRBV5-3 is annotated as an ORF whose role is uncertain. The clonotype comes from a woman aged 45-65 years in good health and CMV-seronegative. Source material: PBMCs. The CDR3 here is CARSLARRVAKNIQYF. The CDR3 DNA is TGTGCCAGAAGCTTGGCCCGGCGGGTAGCCAAAAACATTCAGTACTTC.